The text below deals with one TCR beta chain. The sample originates from a study of T cells in Graves' hyperthyroidism and ophthalmopathy. CDR1 LNHDA and CDR2 SQIVND come from the germline V gene (reference sequence). With 7 bases removed from V and 4 bases from J, the gap between germline ends came to 11 bases. This CDR3 is 13 amino acids long. The definition of stable Graves' hyperthyroidism was no ophthalmopathy progression within 18 months. Uncontrolled infection, other autoimmune disease, pregnancy or lactation excluded patients. Diagnosis relied on clinical symptoms, serum thyroxine and TRAb, thyroid ultrasound and orbital computed tomography. Using RNA transcripts as the source, TCR beta CDR3 regions were amplified. The study used the HTBI primer set for a first-round RT-PCR of the TCR CDR3. TCRdb called the multiplex PCR reads again in MiXCR, with one record for every CDR3 protein. The table lists around 580,000 distinct CDR3 sequences, over 15% of them singletons.

The TCR sequence derives from a woman aged 18-29 years with Graves' hyperthyroidism. This sequence joins TRBV19 and TRBJ1-5; D remains ambiguous. The sample was blood. The CDR3 DNA follows: TGTGCCAGTACAGAGCGAGTGAATCAGCCCCAGCATTTT. Its translation is CASTERVNQPQHF. Complete variable domain (other parts from reference TRBV19 and TRBJ1-5): DGGITQSPKYLFRKEGQNVTLSCEQNLNHDAMYWYRQDPGQGLRLIYYSQIVNDFQKGDIAEGYSVSREKKESFPLTVTSAQKNPTAFYLCASTERVNQPQHFGDGTRLSIL.